The clone carrying this T cell receptor beta chain was observed at least ten times. Its antigen is unknown. These data originate in a study of T cells after yellow fever vaccination. Study background: Some fractions had low cell numbers, and these were prepared with SMART-Seq v4 Ultra Low Input. Study observations and caveats: Weaker overall, the secondary response nonetheless peaked faster (day 5 versus 15).

J gave up 2 bases and V 4 bases, and 6 bases lay outside the gene matches. The CDR3 sequence is 15 residues long. In germline, CDR1 is SGHNT, CDR2 YYREEE (reference sequence). UMIs and a universal primer site were added when TCR cDNA was made by 5'RACE template switching. MiXCR, applied by TCRdb to the 5' RACE reads, yields one record per CDR3 protein. Among around 340,000 distinct CDR3 sequences listed, 8.5% to 10% were seen once. The sample in question was PBMCs, obtained on the day of the first yellow fever vaccination. The sequence was collected from a man aged 18 to 30 who received the YFV17D yellow fever vaccine. The chain links TRBV5-4 to TRBJ2-5, with 9 bases aligning to TRBD2. The CDR3 DNA reads as TGTGCCAGCAGCGTTGTCCTAGCGGGACAAGAGACCCAGTACTTC. This translates into CASSVVLAGQETQYF.